This T cell receptor beta chain is from a study of blood T cell repertoires in COVID-19. Original processing methods: Estimated nucleated cell counts came from reference gene primer amplification. Repertoires were generated with immunoSEQ multiplex PCR, while TCRdb's copy carries only in-frame clones and drops some. Clonal size and the V and J genes are those of that table, whereas D and trimming came from the DNA. The sample records some 110,000 clones, around 70% being singletons. This CDR3 contains 16 residues. V lost 4 bases to trimming and J lost 8 bases; unmatched junction nucleotides: 15. The germline V gene encodes CDR1 SGDLS and CDR2 YYNGEE.

The chain links TRBV9 to TRBJ2-1; TRBD2 agrees at 7 bases. Sequencing was carried out using peripheral blood. The source is an elderly man with COVID-19, enrolled during active disease. CDR3 nucleotide sequence: TGTGCCAGCAGCCCTATGATGGGCGGGAGTTTCTATGAGCAGTTCTTC. Amino acid sequence: CASSPMMGGSFYEQFF.